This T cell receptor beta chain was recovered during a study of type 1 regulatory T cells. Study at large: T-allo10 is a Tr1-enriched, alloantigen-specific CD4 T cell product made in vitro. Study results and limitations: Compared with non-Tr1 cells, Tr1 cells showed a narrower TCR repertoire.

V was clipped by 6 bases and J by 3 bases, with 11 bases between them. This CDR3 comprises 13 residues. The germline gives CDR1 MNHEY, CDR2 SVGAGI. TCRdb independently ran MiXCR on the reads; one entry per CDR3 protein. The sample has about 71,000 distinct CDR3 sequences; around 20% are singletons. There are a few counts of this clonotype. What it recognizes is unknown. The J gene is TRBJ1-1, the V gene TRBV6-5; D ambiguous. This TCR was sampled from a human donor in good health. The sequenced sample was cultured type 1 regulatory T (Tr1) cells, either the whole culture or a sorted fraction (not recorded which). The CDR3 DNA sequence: TGTGCCAGCAGGGTACGGGCCGACACTGAAGCTTTCTTT. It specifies CASRVRADTEAFF.